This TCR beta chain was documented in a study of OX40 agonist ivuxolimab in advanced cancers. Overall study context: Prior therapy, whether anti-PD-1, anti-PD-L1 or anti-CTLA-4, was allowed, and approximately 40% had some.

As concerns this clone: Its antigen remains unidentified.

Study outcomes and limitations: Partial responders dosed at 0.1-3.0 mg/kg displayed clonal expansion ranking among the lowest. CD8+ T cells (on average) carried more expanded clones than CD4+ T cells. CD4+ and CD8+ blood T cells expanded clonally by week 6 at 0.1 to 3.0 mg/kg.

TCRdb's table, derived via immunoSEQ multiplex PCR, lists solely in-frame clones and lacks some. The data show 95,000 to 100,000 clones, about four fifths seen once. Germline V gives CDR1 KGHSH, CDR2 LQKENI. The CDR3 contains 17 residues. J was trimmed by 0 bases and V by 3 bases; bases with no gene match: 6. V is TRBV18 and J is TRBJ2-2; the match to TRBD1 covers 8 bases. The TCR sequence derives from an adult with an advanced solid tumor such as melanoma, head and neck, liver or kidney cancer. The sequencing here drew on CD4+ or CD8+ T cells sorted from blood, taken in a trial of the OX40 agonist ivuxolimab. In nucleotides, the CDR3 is TGTGCCAGCTCACCCGGACCGGGACAGGCGAACACCGGGGAGCTGTTTTTT. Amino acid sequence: CASSPGPGQANTGELFF.